This T cell receptor (beta chain) was profiled in a study of beta chain features in type 1 diabetes. Regarding the study as a whole: In all four CD4+ subsets, TCRB CDR3 length was significantly, moderately reduced in type 1 diabetes.

This clone was picked up a small number of times. What it recognizes is unknown. Germline values: CDR1 MNHEY, CDR2 SMNVEV (reference sequence). The V gene lost 4 bases and the J gene lost 8 bases, with 20 bases spanning the gap. The CDR3 runs to 15 residues. Expressed TCRB transcripts were sequenced after all isolated RNA was converted to cDNA. The repertoire was sequenced with immunoSEQ multiplex PCR; TCRdb's copy has only in-frame clones and lacks some. Counted here are a few hundred thousand clones, 13% occurring once; the ten biggest clones make up roughly 0.016%. Material: naive CD4+ T cells from blood. The chain combines TRBV27 with TRBJ1-1, with D uncertain. The TCR originated in a woman between 18 and 30 years old with type 1 diabetes. The CDR3 region has the DNA TGTGCCAGCAGTTCCATCGGACTCAACACGGGAGAAGCTTTCTTT. This sequence encodes CASSSIGLNTGEAFF.